Listed below are T cell receptor beta chains from one sample, sequenced in a study of cytomegalovirus exposure and HLA in healthy donors. Produced via immunoSEQ multiplex PCR; TCRdb's table is partial and in-frame only. The specimen's table records around 140,000 clones. The sequencing sample was made of PBMCs. Source of these receptors: a male donor in good health and CMV-seronegative. CDR3s include the opening cysteine and the closing phenylalanine or tryptophan. The D gene is left open where the match is weak.

j_gene: TRBJ1-1; d_gene: TRBD1; v_gene: TRBV30; CDR3aa: CAWSVLTGEAFF; CDR3nt: TGTGCCTGGAGTGTCTTGACAGGGGAGGCTTTCTTT
j_gene: TRBJ2-2; d_gene: TRBD2; v_gene: TRBV5-1; CDR3aa: CASSYPGSGLANTGELFF; CDR3nt: TGCGCCAGCAGCTACCCCGGTAGCGGGCTAGCGAACACCGGGGAGCTGTTTTTT
j_gene: TRBJ2-1; d_gene: TRBD1; v_gene: TRBV30; CDR3aa: CAWSTGTGGDNEQFF; CDR3nt: TGTGCCTGGAGTACCGGGACAGGGGGTGACAATGAGCAGTTCTTC
j_gene: TRBJ2-7; d_gene: TRBD1; v_gene: TRBV19; CDR3aa: CASSIQQGMGDEQYF; CDR3nt: TGTGCCAGTAGTATTCAACAGGGGATGGGGGACGAGCAGTACTTC
j_gene: TRBJ1-1; d_gene: .; v_gene: TRBV6-1; CDR3aa: CANSADGGLTEAFF; CDR3nt: TGTGCCAACAGCGCGGACGGGGGGCTTACTGAAGCTTTCTTT
j_gene: TRBJ1-5; d_gene: .; v_gene: TRBV28; CDR3aa: CASRYPRVNQPQHF; CDR3nt: TGTGCCAGCAGATACCCCAGGGTCAATCAGCCCCAGCATTTT
j_gene: TRBJ2-3; d_gene: TRBD2; v_gene: TRBV7-2; CDR3aa: CASTLLGGAGDTQYF; CDR3nt: TGTGCCAGCACCCTACTCGGGGGGGCCGGGGATACGCAGTATTTT
j_gene: TRBJ2-5; d_gene: TRBD2; v_gene: TRBV5-1; CDR3aa: CASSGATSGETQYF; CDR3nt: TGCGCCAGCAGTGGAGCTACTAGCGGAGAGACCCAGTACTTC
j_gene: TRBJ2-7; d_gene: TRBD1; v_gene: TRBV7-9; CDR3aa: CASSLPDRGSHEQYF; CDR3nt: TGTGCCAGCAGCTTACCGGACAGGGGATCCCACGAGCAGTACTTC
j_gene: TRBJ2-7; d_gene: TRBD1; v_gene: TRBV6-5; CDR3aa: CASRGTGGYEQYF; CDR3nt: TGTGCCAGCAGGGGGACAGGGGGCTACGAGCAGTACTTC
j_gene: TRBJ1-1; d_gene: .; v_gene: TRBV7-6; CDR3aa: CASSLRRESFVTEAFF; CDR3nt: TGTGCCAGCAGCTTACGCCGGGAGAGCTTTGTCACTGAAGCTTTCTTT
j_gene: TRBJ2-1; d_gene: .; v_gene: TRBV4-1; CDR3aa: CASSQEGGTSNNEQFF; CDR3nt: TGCGCCAGCAGCCAAGAAGGAGGGACTTCCAACAATGAGCAGTTCTTC
j_gene: TRBJ1-4; d_gene: .; v_gene: TRBV4-2; CDR3aa: CASSHGWGEEKLFF; CDR3nt: TGTGCCAGCAGCCATGGTTGGGGAGAGGAGAAACTGTTTTTT
j_gene: TRBJ2-7; d_gene: TRBD2; v_gene: TRBV18; CDR3aa: CASSPADPGLGPYEQYF; CDR3nt: TGTGCCAGCTCACCAGCAGACCCGGGACTAGGCCCCTACGAGCAGTACTTC
j_gene: TRBJ2-7; d_gene: TRBD2; v_gene: TRBV28; CDR3aa: CASSLLAGGPYEQYF; CDR3nt: TGTGCCAGCAGCCTACTAGCGGGGGGCCCCTACGAGCAGTACTTC
j_gene: TRBJ2-5; d_gene: .; v_gene: TRBV5-1; CDR3aa: CASNTGEVETQYF; CDR3nt: TGCGCCAGCAATACAGGGGAGGTAGAGACCCAGTACTTC
j_gene: TRBJ2-3; d_gene: .; v_gene: TRBV4-1; CDR3aa: CASSPPDSHTDDTDTQYF; CDR3nt: TGCGCCAGCAGCCCGCCCGACAGCCATACTGACGACACAGATACGCAGTATTTT
j_gene: TRBJ2-1; d_gene: .; v_gene: TRBV4-2; CDR3aa: CASSQGIGGSYNEQFF; CDR3nt: TGTGCCAGCAGCCAAGGAATCGGGGGCTCCTACAATGAGCAGTTCTTC
j_gene: TRBJ2-3; d_gene: .; v_gene: TRBV4-2; CDR3aa: CASSPGGAVMDTQYF; CDR3nt: TGTGCCAGCAGCCCCGGAGGAGCCGTAATGGATACGCAGTATTTT
j_gene: TRBJ2-7; d_gene: TRBD1; v_gene: TRBV10-2; CDR3aa: CASSVPGQVIYEQYF; CDR3nt: TGCGCCAGCAGTGTTCCGGGACAGGTGATCTACGAGCAGTACTTC
j_gene: TRBJ1-1; d_gene: .; v_gene: TRBV7-9; CDR3aa: CASSLDSRRGNTEAFF; CDR3nt: TGTGCCAGCAGCTTAGATTCCCGCAGGGGAAACACTGAAGCTTTCTTT
j_gene: TRBJ2-7; d_gene: .; v_gene: TRBV4-3; CDR3aa: CASSQGPDTWEQYF; CDR3nt: TGCGCCAGCAGCCAAGGTCCGGACACGTGGGAGCAGTACTTC
j_gene: TRBJ2-1; d_gene: TRBD2; v_gene: TRBV5-1; CDR3aa: CASSLGGTRGEQFF; CDR3nt: TGCGCCAGCAGCTTGGGAGGGACTAGGGGTGAGCAGTTCTTC